This TCR beta chain was found in a study of shared clonotypes between healthy human individuals. CD45RO negativity and positive selection for CCR7 defined naive CD8 cells, a population that excluded terminally differentiated effector memory CD45RA+ cells. Recent vaccinations or acute infections were absent in the healthy HIV-negative adult donors. The authors ran the assay at deep level. Assay used: immunoSEQ multiplex PCR; TCRdb lists only in-frame clones, some missing. The data hold about 2.1 million clones, with around 95% observed a single time. Material for sequencing was naive CD8+ T cells from PBMCs. The sequence was obtained from a man aged 18 to 29 in good health. Some clones in this sample may be carry-over from other donors' samples.

The CDR3 is CASNVGGNTEAFF. The CDR3, as DNA: TGTGCCAGCAACGTCGGAGGGAACACTGAAGCTTTCTTT. The gene calls are TRBV28 and TRBJ1-1; unclear D gene. Trimming cost V 7 bases and J 1 base, with 10 bases left between them. From germline, CDR1 is MDHEN and CDR2 SYDVKM. CDR3 length: 13 amino acids.